This T cell receptor (beta chain) was identified in a study of OX40 agonist ivuxolimab in advanced cancers. Study details: Dose-escalation patients had hepatocellular carcinoma, melanoma, renal cell or head and neck cancer.

Overall study results and limits: The study found that CD8+ T cells averaged more expanded clones than CD4+. At 0.1-3.0 mg/kg, partial responders had clonal expansion among the lowest observed. Researchers did not determine the expanded peripheral T cells' antigen specificity.

Measured with immunoSEQ multiplex PCR; TCRdb has only the in-frame clones, and not every one. Found here are roughly 53,000 clones, approximately 87% of them singletons; the top ten hold 4.5% to 5.5%. Of note for this clone: The antigen is not known.

This CDR3 has 14 residues. This rearrangement joins TRBV21-1 to TRBJ2-7; the D segment call TRBD2 is taken from the table without a DNA check. TRBV21-1 counts as a pseudogene. The sequencing here drew on CD4+ or CD8+ T cells sorted from blood, taken in a trial of the OX40 agonist ivuxolimab. This clonotype was obtained from an adult with an advanced solid tumor such as melanoma, head and neck, liver or kidney cancer. The CDR3 nucleotides are TGTGCCAGCAAAGTCTCATCGGTAACCTACGAGCAGTACTTC. Translating it yields CASKVSSVTYEQYF.